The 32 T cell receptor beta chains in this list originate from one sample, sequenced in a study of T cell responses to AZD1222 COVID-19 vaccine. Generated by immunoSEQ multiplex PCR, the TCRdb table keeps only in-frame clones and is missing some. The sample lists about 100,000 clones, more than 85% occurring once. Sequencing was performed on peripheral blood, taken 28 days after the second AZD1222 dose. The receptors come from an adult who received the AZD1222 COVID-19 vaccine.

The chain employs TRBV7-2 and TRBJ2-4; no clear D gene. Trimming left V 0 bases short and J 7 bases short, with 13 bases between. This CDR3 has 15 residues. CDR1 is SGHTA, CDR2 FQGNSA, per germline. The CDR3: CASSLAPGRMNIQYF. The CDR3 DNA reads TGTGCCAGCAGCTTAGCTCCAGGCAGAATGAACATTCAGTACTTC.

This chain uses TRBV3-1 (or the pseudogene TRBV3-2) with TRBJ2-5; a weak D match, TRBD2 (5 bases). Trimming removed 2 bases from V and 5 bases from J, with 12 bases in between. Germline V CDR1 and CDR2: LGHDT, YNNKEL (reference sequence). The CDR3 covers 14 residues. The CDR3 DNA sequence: TGTGCCAGCAGCCAATCCCGGGAACGGGAGACCCAGTACTTC. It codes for CASSQSRERETQYF.

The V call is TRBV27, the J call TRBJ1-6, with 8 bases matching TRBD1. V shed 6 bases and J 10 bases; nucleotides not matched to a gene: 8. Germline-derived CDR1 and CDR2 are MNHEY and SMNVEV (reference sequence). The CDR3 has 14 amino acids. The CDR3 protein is CASRRTGLGSPLHF. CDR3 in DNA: TGTGCCAGCAGGAGGACAGGGCTGGGGTCACCCCTCCACTTT.

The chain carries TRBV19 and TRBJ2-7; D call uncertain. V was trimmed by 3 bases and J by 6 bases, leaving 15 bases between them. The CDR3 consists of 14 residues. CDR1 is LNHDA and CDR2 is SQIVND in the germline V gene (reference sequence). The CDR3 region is CASSMGMASGEQYF. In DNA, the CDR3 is TGTGCCAGTAGTATGGGTATGGCTTCTGGCGAGCAGTACTTC.

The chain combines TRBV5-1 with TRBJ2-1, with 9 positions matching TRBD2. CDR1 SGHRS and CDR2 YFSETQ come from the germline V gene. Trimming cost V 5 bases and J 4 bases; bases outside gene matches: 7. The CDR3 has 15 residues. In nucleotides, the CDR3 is TGCGCCAGCAGTTCCGCGGGAGGGGGGTACAATGAGCAGTTCTTC. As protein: CASSSAGGGYNEQFF. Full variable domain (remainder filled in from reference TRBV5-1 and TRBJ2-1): KAGVTQTPRYLIKTRGQQVTLSCSPISGHRSVSWYQQTPGQGLQFLFEYFSETQRNKGNFPGRFSGRQFSNSRSEMNVSTLELGDSALYLCASSSAGGGYNEQFFGPGTRLTVL.

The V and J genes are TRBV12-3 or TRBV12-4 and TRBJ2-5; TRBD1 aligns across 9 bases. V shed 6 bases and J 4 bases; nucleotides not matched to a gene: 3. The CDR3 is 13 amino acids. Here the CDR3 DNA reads TGTGCCAGCAGGTGGACAGGGGCAGAGACCCAGTACTTC. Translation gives CASRWTGAETQYF.

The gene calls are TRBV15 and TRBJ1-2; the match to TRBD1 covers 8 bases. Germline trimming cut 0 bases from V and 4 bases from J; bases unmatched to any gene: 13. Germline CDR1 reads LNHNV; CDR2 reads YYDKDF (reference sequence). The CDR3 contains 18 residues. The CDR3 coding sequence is TGTGCCACCAGCAGAGATAAGGGGTACAGGGGGATTGGCTATGGCTACACCTTC. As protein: CATSRDKGYRGIGYGYTF.

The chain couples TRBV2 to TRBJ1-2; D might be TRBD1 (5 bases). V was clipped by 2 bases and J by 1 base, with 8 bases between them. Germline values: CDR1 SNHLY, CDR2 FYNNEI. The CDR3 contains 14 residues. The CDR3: CASSERGFNYGYTF. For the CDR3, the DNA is TGTGCCAGCAGTGAACGGGGCTTTAACTATGGCTACACCTTC.

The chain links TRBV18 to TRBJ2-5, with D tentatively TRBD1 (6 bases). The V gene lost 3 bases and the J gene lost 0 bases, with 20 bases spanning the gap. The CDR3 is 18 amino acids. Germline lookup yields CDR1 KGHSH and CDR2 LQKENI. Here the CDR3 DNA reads TGTGCCAGCTCACCTCGTCCTCGGGGCAGGGGAAACCAAGAGACCCAGTACTTC. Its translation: CASSPRPRGRGNQETQYF.

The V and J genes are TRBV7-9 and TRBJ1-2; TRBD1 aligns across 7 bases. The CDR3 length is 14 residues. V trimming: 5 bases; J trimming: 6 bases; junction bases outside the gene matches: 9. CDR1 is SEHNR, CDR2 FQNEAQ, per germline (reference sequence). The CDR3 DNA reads TGTGCCAGCAGCCGCCAGGGGGGAGTACATGGCTACACCTTC. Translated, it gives CASSRQGGVHGYTF.

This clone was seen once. The DNA for the CDR3 is TGCGCCAGCAGCTCGATGGGAGCCTACAATGAGCAGTTCTTC. This codes for CASSSMGAYNEQFF. The chain employs TRBV5-1 and TRBJ2-1, with D possibly being TRBD2 (5 bases). The CDR3 totals 14 residues. Trimming took off 3 bases at V and 2 bases at J, with 9 bases between the two ends. Germline CDR1 is SGHRS and CDR2 is YFSETQ.

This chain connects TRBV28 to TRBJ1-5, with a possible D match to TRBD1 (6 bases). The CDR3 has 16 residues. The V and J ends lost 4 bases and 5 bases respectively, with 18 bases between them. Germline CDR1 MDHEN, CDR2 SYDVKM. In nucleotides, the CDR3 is TGTGCCAGCAGTTCCGCCAGGGGCCACTTGGATCAGCCCCAGCATTTT. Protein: CASSSARGHLDQPQHF.

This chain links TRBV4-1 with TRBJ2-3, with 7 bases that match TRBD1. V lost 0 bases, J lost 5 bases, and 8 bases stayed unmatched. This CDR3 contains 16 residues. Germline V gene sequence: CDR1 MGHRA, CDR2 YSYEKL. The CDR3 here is CASSQDDRGLGDTQYF. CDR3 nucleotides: TGCGCCAGCAGCCAAGATGATAGGGGGCTGGGAGATACGCAGTATTTT.

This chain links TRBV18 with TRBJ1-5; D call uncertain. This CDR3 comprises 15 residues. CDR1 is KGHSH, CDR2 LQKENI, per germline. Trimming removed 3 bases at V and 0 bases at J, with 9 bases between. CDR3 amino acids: CASSPGSYSNQPQHF. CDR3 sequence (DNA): TGTGCCAGCTCACCGGGAAGCTATAGCAATCAGCCCCAGCATTTT.

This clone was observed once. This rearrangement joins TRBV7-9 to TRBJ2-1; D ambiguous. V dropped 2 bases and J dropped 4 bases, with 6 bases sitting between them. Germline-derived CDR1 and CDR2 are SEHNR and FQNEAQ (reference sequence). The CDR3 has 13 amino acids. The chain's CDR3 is CASSLPRYNEQFF. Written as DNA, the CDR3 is TGTGCCAGCAGCTTACCAAGATACAATGAGCAGTTCTTC. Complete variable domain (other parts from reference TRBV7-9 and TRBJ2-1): DTGVSQNPRHKITKRGQNVTFRCDPISEHNRLYWYRQTLGQGPEFLTYFQNEAQLEKSRLLSDRFSAERPKGSFSTLEIQRTEQGDSAMYLCASSLPRYNEQFFGPGTRLTVL.

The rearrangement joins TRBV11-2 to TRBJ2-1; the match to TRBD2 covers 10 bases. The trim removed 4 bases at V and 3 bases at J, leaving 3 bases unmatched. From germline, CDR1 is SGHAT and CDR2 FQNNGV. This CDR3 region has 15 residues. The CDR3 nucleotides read TGTGCCAGCAGCTGGGGACTAGCGAACTACAATGAGCAGTTCTTC. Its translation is CASSWGLANYNEQFF.

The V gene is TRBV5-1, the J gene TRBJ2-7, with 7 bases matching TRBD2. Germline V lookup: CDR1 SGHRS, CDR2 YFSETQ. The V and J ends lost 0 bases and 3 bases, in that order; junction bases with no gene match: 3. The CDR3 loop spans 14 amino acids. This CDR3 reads CASSLDREGYEQYF. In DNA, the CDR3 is TGCGCCAGCAGCTTGGATAGGGAGGGCTACGAGCAGTACTTC.

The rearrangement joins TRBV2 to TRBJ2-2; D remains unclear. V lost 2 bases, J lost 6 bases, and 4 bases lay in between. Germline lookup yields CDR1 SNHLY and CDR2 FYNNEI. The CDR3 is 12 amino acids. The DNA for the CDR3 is TGTGCCAGCAGTGAATATTCCGGGGAGCTGTTTTTT. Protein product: CASSEYSGELFF.

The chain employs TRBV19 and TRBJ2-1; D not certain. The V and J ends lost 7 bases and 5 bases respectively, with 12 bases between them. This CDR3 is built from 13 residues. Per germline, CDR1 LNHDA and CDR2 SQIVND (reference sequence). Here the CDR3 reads CASKIRGDNEQFF. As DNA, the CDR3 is TGTGCCAGTAAGATTAGAGGCGACAATGAGCAGTTCTTC. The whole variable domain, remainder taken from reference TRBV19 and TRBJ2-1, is DGGITQSPKYLFRKEGQNVTLSCEQNLNHDAMYWYRQDPGQGLRLIYYSQIVNDFQKGDIAEGYSVSREKKESFPLTVTSAQKNPTAFYLCASKIRGDNEQFFGPGTRLTVL.

CDR3 sequence reads: CATATEQNTEAFF. DNA of the CDR3: TGTGCCACCGCCACAGAACAGAACACTGAAGCTTTCTTT. V and J are TRBV7-2 and TRBJ1-1; no clear D gene. Between the trimmed V and J ends, which lost 10 bases and 1 base, there was a span of 13 bases. Germline loops: CDR1 SGHTA, CDR2 FQGNSA. The CDR3 contains 13 residues.

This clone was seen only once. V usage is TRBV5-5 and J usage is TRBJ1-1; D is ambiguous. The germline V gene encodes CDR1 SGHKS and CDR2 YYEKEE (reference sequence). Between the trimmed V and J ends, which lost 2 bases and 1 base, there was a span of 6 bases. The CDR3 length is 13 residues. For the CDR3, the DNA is TGTGCCAGCAGCTTTGGGCCGAACACTGAAGCTTTCTTT. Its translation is CASSFGPNTEAFF.

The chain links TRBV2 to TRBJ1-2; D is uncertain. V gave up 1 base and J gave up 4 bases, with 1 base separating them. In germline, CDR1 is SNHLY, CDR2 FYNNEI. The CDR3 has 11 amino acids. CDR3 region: CASSEVYGYTF. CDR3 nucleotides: TGTGCCAGCAGTGAAGTCTATGGCTACACCTTC.

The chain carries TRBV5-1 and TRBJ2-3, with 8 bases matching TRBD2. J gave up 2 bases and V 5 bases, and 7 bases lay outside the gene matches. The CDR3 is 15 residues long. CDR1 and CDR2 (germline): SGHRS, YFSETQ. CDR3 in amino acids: CASRFTSGPTDTQYF. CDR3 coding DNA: TGCGCCAGCAGATTTACTAGCGGACCCACAGATACGCAGTATTTT.

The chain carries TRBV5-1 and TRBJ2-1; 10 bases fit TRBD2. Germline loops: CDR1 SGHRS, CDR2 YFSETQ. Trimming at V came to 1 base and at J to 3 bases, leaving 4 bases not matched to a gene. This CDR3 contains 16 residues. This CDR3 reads CASSLPGTSVYNEQFF. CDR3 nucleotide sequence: TGCGCCAGCAGCTTGCCCGGGACTAGCGTCTACAATGAGCAGTTCTTC.

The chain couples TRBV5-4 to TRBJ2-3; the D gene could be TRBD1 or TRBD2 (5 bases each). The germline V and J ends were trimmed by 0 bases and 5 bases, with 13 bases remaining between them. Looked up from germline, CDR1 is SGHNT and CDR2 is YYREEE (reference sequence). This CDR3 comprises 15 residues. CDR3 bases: TGTGCCAGCAGCTTGGCCGGGTCGAGGGGAGATACGCAGTATTTT. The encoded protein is CASSLAGSRGDTQYF. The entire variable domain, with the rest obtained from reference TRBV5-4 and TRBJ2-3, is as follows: ETGVTQSPTHLIKTRGQQVTLRCSSQSGHNTVSWYQQALGQGPQFIFQYYREEENGRGNFPPRFSGLQFPNYSSELNVNALELDDSALYLCASSLAGSRGDTQYFGPGTRLTVL.

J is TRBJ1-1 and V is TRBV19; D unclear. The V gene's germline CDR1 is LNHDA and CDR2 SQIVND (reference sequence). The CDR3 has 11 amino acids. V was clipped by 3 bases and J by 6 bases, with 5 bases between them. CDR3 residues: CASSIASEAFF. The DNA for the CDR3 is TGTGCCAGTAGTATTGCGTCTGAAGCTTTCTTT.

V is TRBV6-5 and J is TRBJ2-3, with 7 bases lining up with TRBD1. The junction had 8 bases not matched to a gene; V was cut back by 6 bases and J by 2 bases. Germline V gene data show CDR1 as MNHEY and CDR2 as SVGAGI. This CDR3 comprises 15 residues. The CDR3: CASSLDRVNTDTQYF. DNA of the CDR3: TGTGCCAGCAGCTTAGACAGGGTTAACACAGATACGCAGTATTTT.

The CDR3 loop is CASSPRAGSDTQYF. CDR3 nucleotide sequence: TGTGCCAGCTCACCACGGGCGGGCTCGGATACGCAGTATTTT. The chain employs TRBV18 and TRBJ2-3, with D perhaps TRBD2 (5 bases). CDR3 length: 14 residues. V shed 1 base and J shed 6 bases, with 11 bases lying between them. Germline V CDR1 and CDR2: KGHSH, LQKENI.

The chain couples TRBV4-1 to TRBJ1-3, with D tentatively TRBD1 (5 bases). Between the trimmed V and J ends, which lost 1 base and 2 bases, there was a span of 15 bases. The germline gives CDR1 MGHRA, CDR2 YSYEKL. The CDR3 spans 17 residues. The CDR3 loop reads CASSQGINGGAGNTIYF. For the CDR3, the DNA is TGCGCCAGCAGCCAAGGGATCAACGGGGGAGCTGGAAACACCATATATTTT.

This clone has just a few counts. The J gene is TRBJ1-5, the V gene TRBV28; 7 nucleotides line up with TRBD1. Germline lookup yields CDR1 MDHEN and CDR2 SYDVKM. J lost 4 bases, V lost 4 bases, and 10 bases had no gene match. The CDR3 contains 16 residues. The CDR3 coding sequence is TGTGCCAGCAGTTCCTCCCGACAGGGAGAAAATCAGCCCCAGCATTTT. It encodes CASSSSRQGENQPQHF.

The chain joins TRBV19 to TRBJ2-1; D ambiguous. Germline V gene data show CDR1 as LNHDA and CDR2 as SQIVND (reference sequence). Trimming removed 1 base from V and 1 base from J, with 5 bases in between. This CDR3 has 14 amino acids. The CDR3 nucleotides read TGTGCCAGTAGTATAGTGGGATCCTACAATGAGCAGTTCTTC. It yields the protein CASSIVGSYNEQFF. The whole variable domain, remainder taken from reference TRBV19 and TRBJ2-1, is DGGITQSPKYLFRKEGQNVTLSCEQNLNHDAMYWYRQDPGQGLRLIYYSQIVNDFQKGDIAEGYSVSREKKESFPLTVTSAQKNPTAFYLCASSIVGSYNEQFFGPGTRLTVL.

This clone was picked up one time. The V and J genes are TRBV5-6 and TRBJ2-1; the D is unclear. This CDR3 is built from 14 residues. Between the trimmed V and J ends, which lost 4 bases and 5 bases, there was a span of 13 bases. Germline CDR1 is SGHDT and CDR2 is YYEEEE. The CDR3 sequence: CASSPLRPDNEQFF. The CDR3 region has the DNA TGTGCCAGCAGCCCCCTGAGGCCGGACAATGAGCAGTTCTTC.